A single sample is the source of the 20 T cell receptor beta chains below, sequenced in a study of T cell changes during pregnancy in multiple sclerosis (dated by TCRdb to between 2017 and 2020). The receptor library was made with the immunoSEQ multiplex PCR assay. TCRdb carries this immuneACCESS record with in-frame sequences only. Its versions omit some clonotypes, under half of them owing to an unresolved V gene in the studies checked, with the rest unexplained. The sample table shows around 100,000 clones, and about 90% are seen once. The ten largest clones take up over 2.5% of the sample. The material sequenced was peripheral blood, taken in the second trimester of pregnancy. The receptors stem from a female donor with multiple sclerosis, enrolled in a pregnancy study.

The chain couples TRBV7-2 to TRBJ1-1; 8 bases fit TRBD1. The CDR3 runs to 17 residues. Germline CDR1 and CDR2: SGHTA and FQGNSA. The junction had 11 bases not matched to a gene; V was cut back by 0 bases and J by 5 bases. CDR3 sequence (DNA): TGTGCCAGCAGCTTAGCGGGGCAGGGGGCGCCAGGGACTGAAGCTTTCTTT. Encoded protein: CASSLAGQGAPGTEAFF.

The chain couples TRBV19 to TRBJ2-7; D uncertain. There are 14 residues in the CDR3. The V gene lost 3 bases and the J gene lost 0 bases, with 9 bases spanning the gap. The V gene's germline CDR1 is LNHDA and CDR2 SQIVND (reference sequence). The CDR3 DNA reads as TGTGCCAGTAGTATGCGGTTAGACTCCTACGAGCAGTACTTC. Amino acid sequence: CASSMRLDSYEQYF.

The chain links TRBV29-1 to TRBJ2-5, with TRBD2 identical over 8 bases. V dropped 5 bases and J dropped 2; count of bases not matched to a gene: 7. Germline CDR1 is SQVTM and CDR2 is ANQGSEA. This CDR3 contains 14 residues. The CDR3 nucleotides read TGCAGCGTTAATGGGTTAGCGGGGCAAGAGACCCAGTACTTC. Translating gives CSVNGLAGQETQYF.

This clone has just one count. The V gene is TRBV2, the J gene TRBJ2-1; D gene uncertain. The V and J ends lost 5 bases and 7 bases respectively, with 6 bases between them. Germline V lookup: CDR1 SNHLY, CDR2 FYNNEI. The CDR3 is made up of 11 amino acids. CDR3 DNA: TGTGCCAGCAGTCTGTTAAATGAGCAGTTCTTC. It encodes CASSLLNEQFF.

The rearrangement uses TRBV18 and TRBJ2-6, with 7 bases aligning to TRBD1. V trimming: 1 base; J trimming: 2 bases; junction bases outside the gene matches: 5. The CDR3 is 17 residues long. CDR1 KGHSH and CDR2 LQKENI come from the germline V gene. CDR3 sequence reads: CASSPLLTGAGANVLTF. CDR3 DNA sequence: TGTGCCAGCTCACCACTTTTAACAGGGGCTGGGGCCAACGTCCTGACTTTC.

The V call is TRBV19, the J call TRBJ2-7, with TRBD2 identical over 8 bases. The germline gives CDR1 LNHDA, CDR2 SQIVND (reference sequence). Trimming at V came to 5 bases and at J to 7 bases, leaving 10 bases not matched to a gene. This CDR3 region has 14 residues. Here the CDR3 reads CASSPGTSLAEQYF. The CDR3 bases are TGTGCCAGTAGTCCCGGGACTAGTTTAGCGGAGCAGTACTTC. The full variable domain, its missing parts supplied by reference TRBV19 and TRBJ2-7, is DGGITQSPKYLFRKEGQNVTLSCEQNLNHDAMYWYRQDPGQGLRLIYYSQIVNDFQKGDIAEGYSVSREKKESFPLTVTSAQKNPTAFYLCASSPGTSLAEQYFGPGTRLTVT.

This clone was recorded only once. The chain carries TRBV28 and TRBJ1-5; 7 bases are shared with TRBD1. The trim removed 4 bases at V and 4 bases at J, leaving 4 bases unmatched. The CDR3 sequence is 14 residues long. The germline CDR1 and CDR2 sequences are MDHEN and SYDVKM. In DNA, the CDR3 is TGTGCCAGCAGTTCGGGACAGAGAAATCAGCCCCAGCATTTT. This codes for CASSSGQRNQPQHF.

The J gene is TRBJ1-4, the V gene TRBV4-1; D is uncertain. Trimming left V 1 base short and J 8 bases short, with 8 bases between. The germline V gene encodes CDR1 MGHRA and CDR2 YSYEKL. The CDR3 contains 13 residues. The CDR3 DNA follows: TGCGCCAGCAGCCAAGGAATGAGGGAAAAACTGTTTTTT. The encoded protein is CASSQGMREKLFF.

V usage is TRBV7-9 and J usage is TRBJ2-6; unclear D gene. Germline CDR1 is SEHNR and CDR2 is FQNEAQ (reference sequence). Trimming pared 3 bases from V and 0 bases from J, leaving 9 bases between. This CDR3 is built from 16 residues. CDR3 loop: CASSLSAISGANVLTF. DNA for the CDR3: TGTGCCAGCAGCTTGAGCGCGATCTCTGGGGCCAACGTCCTGACTTTC.

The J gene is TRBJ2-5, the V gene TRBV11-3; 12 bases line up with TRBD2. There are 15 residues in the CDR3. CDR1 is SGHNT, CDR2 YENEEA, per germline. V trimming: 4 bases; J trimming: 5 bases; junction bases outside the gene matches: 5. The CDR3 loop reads CASSSGTSGRETQYF. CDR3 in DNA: TGTGCCAGCAGCTCCGGGACTAGCGGGCGGGAGACCCAGTACTTC.

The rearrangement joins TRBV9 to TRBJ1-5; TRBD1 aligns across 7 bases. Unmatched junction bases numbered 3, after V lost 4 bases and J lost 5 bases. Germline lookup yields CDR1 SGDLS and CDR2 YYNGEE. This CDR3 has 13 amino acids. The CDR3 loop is CASSTGAHQPQHF. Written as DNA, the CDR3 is TGTGCCAGCAGCACAGGGGCCCATCAGCCCCAGCATTTT.

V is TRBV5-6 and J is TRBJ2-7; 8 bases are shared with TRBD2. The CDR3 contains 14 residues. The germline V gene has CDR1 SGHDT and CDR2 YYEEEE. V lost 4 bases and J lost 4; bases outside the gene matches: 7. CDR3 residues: CASSPSGRYYEQYF. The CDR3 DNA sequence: TGTGCCAGCAGCCCTAGCGGGCGGTATTACGAGCAGTACTTC.

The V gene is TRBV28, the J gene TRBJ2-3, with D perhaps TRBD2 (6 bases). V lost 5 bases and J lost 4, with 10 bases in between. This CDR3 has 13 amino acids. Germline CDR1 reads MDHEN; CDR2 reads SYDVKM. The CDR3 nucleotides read TGTGCCAGCAGTGGGGACTTTTCAGATACGCAGTATTTT. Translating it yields CASSGDFSDTQYF.

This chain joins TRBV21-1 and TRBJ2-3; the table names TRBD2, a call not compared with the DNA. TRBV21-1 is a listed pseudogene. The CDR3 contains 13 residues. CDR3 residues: CANIGTSTDTQYF. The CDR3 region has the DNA TGTGCCAACATAGGGACTAGCACAGATACGCAGTATTTT.

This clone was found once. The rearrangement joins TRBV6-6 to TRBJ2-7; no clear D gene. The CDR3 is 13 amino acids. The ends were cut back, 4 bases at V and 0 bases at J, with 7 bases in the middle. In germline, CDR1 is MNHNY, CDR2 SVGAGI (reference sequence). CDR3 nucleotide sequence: TGTGCCAGCAGTTCCCTCAGCTCCTACGAGCAGTACTTC. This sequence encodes CASSSLSSYEQYF.

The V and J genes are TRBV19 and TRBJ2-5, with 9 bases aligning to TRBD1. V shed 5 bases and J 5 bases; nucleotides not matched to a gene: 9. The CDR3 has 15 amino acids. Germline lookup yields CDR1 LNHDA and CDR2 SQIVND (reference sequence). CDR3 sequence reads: CASSLDRGLMETQYF. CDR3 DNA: TGTGCCAGTAGTCTCGACAGGGGGTTAATGGAGACCCAGTACTTC.

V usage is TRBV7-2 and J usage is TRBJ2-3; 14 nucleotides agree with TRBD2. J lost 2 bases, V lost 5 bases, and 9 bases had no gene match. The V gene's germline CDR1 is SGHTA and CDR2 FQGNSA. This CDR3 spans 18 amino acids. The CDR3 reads CASSKGLAGVPATDTQYF. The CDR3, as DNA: TGTGCCAGCAGCAAGGGACTAGCGGGAGTCCCGGCCACAGATACGCAGTATTTT.

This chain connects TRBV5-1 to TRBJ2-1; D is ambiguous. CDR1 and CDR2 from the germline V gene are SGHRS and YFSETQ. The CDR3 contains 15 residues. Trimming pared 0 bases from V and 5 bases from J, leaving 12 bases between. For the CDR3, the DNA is TGCGCCAGCAGCTTGGTCCCAGGTCACGACAATGAGCAGTTCTTC. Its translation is CASSLVPGHDNEQFF.

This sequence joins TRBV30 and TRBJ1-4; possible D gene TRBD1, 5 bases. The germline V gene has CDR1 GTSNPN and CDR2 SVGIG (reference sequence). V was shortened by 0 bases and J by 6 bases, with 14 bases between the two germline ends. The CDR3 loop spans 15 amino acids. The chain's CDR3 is CAWSVHGAEDEKLFF. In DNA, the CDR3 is TGTGCCTGGAGTGTACATGGGGCAGAGGATGAAAAACTGTTTTTT.

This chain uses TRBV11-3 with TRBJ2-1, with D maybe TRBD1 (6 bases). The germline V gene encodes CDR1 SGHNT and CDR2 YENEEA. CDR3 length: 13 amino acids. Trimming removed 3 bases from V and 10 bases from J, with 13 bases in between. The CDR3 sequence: CASSFNRVKEQFF. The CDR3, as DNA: TGTGCCAGCAGCTTCAACAGGGTCAAGGAGCAGTTCTTC.